This TCR beta chain appears in the sequencing data of a study of T-cell reconstitution after alpha-beta-depleted transplantation in children. Trimming removed 9 bases from V and 4 bases from J; junction bases left unmatched: 16. CDR3 length: 17 amino acids. Germline-derived CDR1 and CDR2 are SGHAT and FQNNGV. Unique molecular identifiers tagged the TCRbeta library. TCRdb passed the PCR reads through MiXCR, listing each CDR3 protein once. The table has about 400,000 distinct CDR3 sequences, around 21% seen once. This receptor was taken from a human donor who donated a stem cell graft to a child with acute myeloid leukemia. Sequenced material: PBMCs from the stem cell graft donor, taken from the stem cell graft. This chain joins TRBV11-2 and TRBJ2-2; 8 bases line up with TRBD2. In DNA, the CDR3 is TGTGCCAGGGCCTCACTAGCGGAGAGTCGGCGCACCGGGGAGCTGTTTTTT. The encoded protein is CARASLAESRRTGELFF.